These T cell receptor beta chains were read from a single sample in a study of T cell repertoires in cytomegalovirus infection. Their specific antigens are unknown. One entry per CDR3 protein results from TCRdb running MiXCR on the reads. The sample consists of nearly 700,000 distinct CDR3 sequences, 33% of them appearing once. The sequencing here drew on cultured PBMCs, taken from culture after CMV antigen stimulation. The origin of the receptors is a human donor in good health (CMV status not recorded). Some clones in this sample may be carry-over from other donors' samples. Both conserved end residues are part of each CDR3. D genes are given only for firm matches. Only some rows state a clone size, as once, few, many or a class for expanded clones.

TRBV6-1	TRBD1	TRBJ2-3	-	CASSDGTGWDRDTQYF	TGTGCCAGCAGTGACGGGACAGGGTGGGACAGGGATACGCAGTATTTT
TRBV6-2/TRBV6-3	-	TRBJ1-5	-	CASTPYGNQPQHF	TGTGCCAGCACCCCCTACGGCAATCAGCCCCAGCATTTT
TRBV20-1	TRBD2	TRBJ2-1	-	CSASWTSDYNEQFF	TGCAGTGCTAGCTGGACTAGCGACTACAATGAGCAGTTCTTC
TRBV11-2	-	TRBJ1-2	-	CASSLWGGPNYGYTF	TGTGCCAGCAGCTTATGGGGCGGCCCCAACTATGGCTACACCTTC
TRBV6-5	TRBD2	TRBJ2-1	-	CASSYLADISYNEQFF	TGTGCCAGCAGTTACCTAGCGGACATCTCCTACAATGAGCAGTTCTTC
TRBV7-6	TRBD2	TRBJ2-1	few	CASSLKVLADYNEQFF	TGTGCCAGCAGCTTAAAGGTGCTAGCGGACTACAATGAGCAGTTCTTC
TRBV27	-	TRBJ2-5	few	CASSVAQGQETQYF	TGTGCCAGCAGTGTAGCCCAGGGTCAAGAGACCCAGTACTTC
TRBV19	-	TRBJ2-1	few	CASSIVPDGYNEQFF	TGTGCCAGTAGTATAGTTCCGGACGGTTACAATGAGCAGTTCTTC
TRBV5-5	-	TRBJ2-3	-	CASSRGHGTSDTQYF	TGTGCCAGCAGTCGGGGGCACGGTACTTCAGATACGCAGTATTTT
TRBV7-6	-	TRBJ1-1	-	CASSLAQVGYSEAFF	TGTGCCAGCAGCTTGGCCCAAGTGGGCTACAGTGAAGCTTTCTTT